The 25 T cell receptor beta chains given below trace back to one sample, sequenced in a study of cytomegalovirus exposure and HLA in healthy donors. The repertoire was sequenced with immunoSEQ multiplex PCR; TCRdb's copy has only in-frame clones and lacks some. Here the sample spans some 100,000 clones, about 91% being singletons. The sequenced sample was PBMCs. The receptor source for this set is a man aged 18 to 29 in good health and CMV-seronegative.

The rearrangement uses TRBV19 and TRBJ2-7; 8 bases map to TRBD1. The CDR3 spans 14 residues. Germline trimming cut 7 bases from V and 1 base from J; bases unmatched to any gene: 6. Germline V gene lookup returns CDR1 LNHDA and CDR2 SQIVND (reference sequence). CDR3 coding DNA: TGTGCCAGTACTTCCGGGACAGGTTCCTACGAGCAGTACTTC. Its protein is CASTSGTGSYEQYF.

The table lists this clone with a count of one. This chain links TRBV5-4 with TRBJ1-2, with D possibly matching TRBD1 (5 bases). This CDR3 contains 15 residues. The ends were cut back, 0 bases at V and 2 bases at J, with 11 bases in the middle. Germline V gene lookup returns CDR1 SGHNT and CDR2 YYREEE (reference sequence). CDR3 DNA: TGTGCCAGCAGCTTGGCCCAGGGTGGGAACTATGGCTACACCTTC. Its translation: CASSLAQGGNYGYTF.

As regards this clone: No conserved phenylalanine or tryptophan is present at the end of the CDR3, so a read error is the likely explanation. It is unclear where the CDR3 begins or ends on the DNA, so no DNA is shown, and the CDR3 is as TCRdb lists it. The rearrangement joins TRBV6-6 to TRBJ2-3; the table's D gene call, TRBD2, was not cross checked with the DNA. The germline V gene encodes CDR1 MNHNY and CDR2 SVGAGI (reference sequence). The CDR3 adds up to 13 amino acids, both ends counted. The CDR3 spells CASSPGTSGHSAA.

This clone was picked up one time. The rearrangement links TRBV5-5 to TRBJ2-3; D call uncertain. Per germline, CDR1 SGHKS and CDR2 YYEKEE (reference sequence). Trimming took 2 bases from V and 6 from J, leaving 10 bases between them. This CDR3 region has 13 residues. The CDR3 sequence: CASSFTGLDTQYF. CDR3 in DNA: TGTGCCAGCAGCTTTACTGGGCTCGATACGCAGTATTTT. The whole variable domain, remainder taken from reference TRBV5-5 and TRBJ2-3, is DAGVTQSPTHLIKTRGQQVTLRCSPISGHKSVSWYQQVLGQGPQFIFQYYEKEERGRGNFPDRFSARQFPNYSSELNVNALLLGDSALYLCASSFTGLDTQYFGPGTRLTVL.

The chain couples TRBV27 to TRBJ2-3; no firm D call. V dropped 5 bases and J dropped 1 base, with 13 bases sitting between them. Germline lookup yields CDR1 MNHEY and CDR2 SMNVEV (reference sequence). There are 15 residues in the CDR3. CDR3 in DNA: TGTGCCAGCAGTATTCGTGAATGGCGCACAGATACGCAGTATTTT. It is translated as CASSIREWRTDTQYF.

The chain employs TRBV6-5 and TRBJ2-1; 8 bases align to TRBD1. With V trimmed by 0 bases and J by 7 bases, 5 bases remained unmatched. This CDR3 region has 15 residues. CDR1 is MNHEY, CDR2 SVGAGI, per germline. CDR3 sequence (DNA): TGTGCCAGCAGTTACTCGAACAGGGGGAAGAATGAGCAGTTCTTC. It encodes CASSYSNRGKNEQFF.

The chain couples TRBV6-1 to TRBJ2-3; D gene uncertain. Germline-derived CDR1 and CDR2 are MNHNS and SASEGT. The V gene lost 6 bases and the J gene lost 2 bases, with 9 bases spanning the gap. This CDR3 has 13 amino acids. The CDR3 coding sequence is TGTGCCAGCAGAGAGACAACCACAGATACGCAGTATTTT. As protein: CASRETTTDTQYF.

The CDR3 here is CAWSVFYSEAKNTEAFF. CDR3 bases: TGTGCCTGGAGTGTATTTTATAGCGAGGCAAAAAACACTGAAGCTTTCTTT. V is TRBV30 and J is TRBJ1-1, with unresolved D. Trimming took off 0 bases at V and 2 bases at J, with 19 bases between the two ends. The CDR3 has 17 residues. Germline V gives CDR1 GTSNPN, CDR2 SVGIG (reference sequence).

V is TRBV19 and J is TRBJ1-2; D gene unclear. Looked up from germline, CDR1 is LNHDA and CDR2 is SQIVND (reference sequence). This CDR3 contains 12 residues. Deletions cut 8 bases from V and 4 bases from J, with 11 bases between. Written as DNA, the CDR3 is TGTGCCAGTTTGGAGAGTACCTATGGCTACACCTTC. Translating it yields CASLESTYGYTF.

The chain joins TRBV29-1 to TRBJ2-1; possible D gene TRBD1, 5 bases. Trimming shortened V by 5 bases and J by 8 bases, and 16 bases separated the two germline ends. Germline-derived CDR1 and CDR2 are SQVTM and ANQGSEA. CDR3 size: 13 residues. In DNA form, the CDR3 reads TGCAGCGTTAAAAACAGGCGGCCAGATGAGCAGTTCTTC. It yields the protein CSVKNRRPDEQFF.

J is TRBJ2-3 and V is TRBV9, with D maybe TRBD2 (5 bases). V lost 4 bases and J 6 bases, leaving 21 bases between the germline ends. The CDR3 runs 16 residues. Germline assignment: CDR1 SGDLS and CDR2 YYNGEE. The CDR3 is CASSRRTRSNLDTQYF. The DNA for the CDR3 is TGTGCCAGCAGCCGTAGGACTCGGTCGAATCTTGATACGCAGTATTTT.

This chain links TRBV27 with TRBJ1-2; D is perhaps TRBD1 (6 bases). From germline, CDR1 is MNHEY and CDR2 SMNVEV (reference sequence). This CDR3 has 14 amino acids. The V and J ends lost 5 bases and 8 bases respectively, with 18 bases between them. CDR3 sequence: CASSLTGHSSGYTF. The CDR3 coding sequence is TGTGCCAGCAGTCTGACAGGCCATTCTAGCGGCTACACCTTC.

The gene calls are TRBV28 and TRBJ2-5; no clear D. Germline V gene lookup returns CDR1 MDHEN and CDR2 SYDVKM. CDR3 length equals 16 residues. V gave up 7 bases and J gave up 4 bases, with 22 bases separating them. CDR3 loop: CASTLPGFESGETQYF. DNA for the CDR3: TGTGCCAGCACCCTCCCCGGGTTCGAATCGGGAGAGACCCAGTACTTC.

This chain joins TRBV9 and TRBJ2-2; 10 bases are a match to TRBD1. The CDR3 totals 16 residues. With V trimmed by 0 bases and J by 6 bases, 5 bases remained unmatched. Per the germline V gene, CDR1 is SGDLS and CDR2 is YYNGEE. The CDR3 nucleotides are TGTGCCAGCAGCGTAGTGGGGGACAGGGGTTCCGGGGAGCTGTTTTTT. Amino acid sequence: CASSVVGDRGSGELFF.

The J gene is TRBJ2-1, the V gene TRBV27, with 9 bases that match TRBD1. This CDR3 is built from 16 residues. CDR1 is MNHEY, CDR2 SMNVEV, per germline (reference sequence). The CDR3 sequence: CLTDRGTKRHYNEQFF. As DNA, the CDR3 is TGTCTTACGGACAGGGGAACAAAAAGGCACTACAATGAGCAGTTCTTC.

This rearrangement joins TRBV4-3 to TRBJ1-1; the D gene is possibly TRBD1 (6 bases). The CDR3 totals 15 residues. V was pared by 0 bases and J by 7 bases, with 15 bases between. Germline CDR1 reads LGHNA; CDR2 reads YSLEER. CDR3 sequence: CASSQDSGDWSEAFF. CDR3 DNA sequence: TGCGCCAGCAGCCAAGATTCAGGGGATTGGAGTGAAGCTTTCTTT.

CDR3 sequence reads: CASRPPWTGTGAFSGANVLTF. DNA for the CDR3: TGTGCCAGCAGGCCCCCCTGGACCGGGACAGGAGCTTTCTCTGGGGCCAACGTCCTGACTTTC. The chain links TRBV28 to TRBJ2-6; the match to TRBD1 covers 8 bases. Germline V gives CDR1 MDHEN, CDR2 SYDVKM. The CDR3 runs to 21 residues. J gave up 0 bases and V 6 bases, and 19 bases lay outside the gene matches.

CDR3 DNA: TGTGCCAGCAGCTTTGAGCTAGCCCCGGGGTGGGCCCAGTACTTC. Translating it yields CASSFELAPGWAQYF. The genes are TRBV5-6 and TRBJ2-5; D is possibly TRBD2 (5 bases). The germline V and J ends were trimmed by 2 bases and 9 bases, with 20 bases remaining between them. This CDR3 spans 15 amino acids. The germline V gene encodes CDR1 SGHDT and CDR2 YYEEEE.

This chain joins TRBV7-7 and TRBJ2-5; 7 bases fit TRBD1. CDR1 and CDR2 (germline): SSHAT, FNYEAQ (reference sequence). CDR3 length: 14 amino acids. Trimming took 4 bases from V and 7 from J; bases not matched to a gene: 9. This CDR3 is CASSSVQGDGTQYF. The CDR3 DNA reads as TGTGCCAGCAGCTCAGTTCAGGGGGACGGGACCCAGTACTTC.

This clone was observed a few times. The rearrangement joins TRBV5-1 to TRBJ1-4, with 7 bases identical to TRBD1. The J segment lost 7 bases and the V segment lost 0 bases, leaving 6 bases of the junction unmatched. CDR1 is SGHRS and CDR2 is YFSETQ in the germline V gene. CDR3 length equals 15 residues. CDR3 protein: CASSLARTGTEKLFF. As DNA, the CDR3 is TGCGCCAGCAGCTTGGCCAGGACAGGCACTGAAAAACTGTTTTTT. The entire variable domain, with the rest obtained from reference TRBV5-1 and TRBJ1-4, is as follows: KAGVTQTPRYLIKTRGQQVTLSCSPISGHRSVSWYQQTPGQGLQFLFEYFSETQRNKGNFPGRFSGRQFSNSRSEMNVSTLELGDSALYLCASSLARTGTEKLFFGSGTQLSVL.

The J gene is TRBJ1-1, the V gene TRBV2, with D possibly TRBD1 on 5 matching bases. The CDR3 totals 14 residues. Germline CDR1 reads SNHLY; CDR2 reads FYNNEI. V was shortened by 7 bases and J by 5 bases, with 17 bases between the two germline ends. DNA for the CDR3: TGTGCCAGCATCCAGGGAGGGGTGAGGACTGAAGCTTTCTTT. Translated: CASIQGGVRTEAFF.

The chain employs TRBV28 and TRBJ2-7; a possible D gene is TRBD1 (6 bases). The CDR3 is made up of 14 amino acids. Trimming removed 3 bases from V and 5 bases from J, with 14 bases in between. CDR1 is MDHEN and CDR2 is SYDVKM in the germline V gene. The CDR3 DNA reads as TGTGCCAGCAGTTTGCCCAGGGGCGCCAACGAGCAGTACTTC. Translating it yields CASSLPRGANEQYF.

The rearrangement links TRBV4-1 to TRBJ2-7; 8 bases fit TRBD1. Looked up from germline, CDR1 is MGHRA and CDR2 is YSYEKL. The V gene end was trimmed by 4 bases and the J gene end by 0 bases; junction bases not matched to a gene: 2. There are 14 residues in the CDR3. The chain's CDR3 is CASSPGTGSYEQYF. Written as DNA, the CDR3 is TGCGCCAGCAGCCCCGGGACAGGCTCCTACGAGCAGTACTTC.

The V call is TRBV5-1, the J call TRBJ2-1; D is ambiguous. CDR3 length: 13 residues. V lost 2 bases to trimming and J lost 5 bases, with 8 bases between them. From germline, CDR1 is SGHRS and CDR2 YFSETQ. In nucleotides, the CDR3 is TGCGCCAGCAGCTTTTCCTTAAACAATGAGCAGTTCTTC. As protein: CASSFSLNNEQFF.

The chain employs TRBV4-1 and TRBJ2-1; 11 nucleotides match TRBD2. V lost 6 bases and J lost 4; bases outside the gene matches: 11. The V gene's germline CDR1 is MGHRA and CDR2 YSYEKL. This CDR3 spans 17 amino acids. The CDR3 loop is CASSPTLAGGPYNEQFF. DNA for the CDR3: TGCGCCAGCAGTCCGACCTTAGCGGGAGGGCCGTACAATGAGCAGTTCTTC.